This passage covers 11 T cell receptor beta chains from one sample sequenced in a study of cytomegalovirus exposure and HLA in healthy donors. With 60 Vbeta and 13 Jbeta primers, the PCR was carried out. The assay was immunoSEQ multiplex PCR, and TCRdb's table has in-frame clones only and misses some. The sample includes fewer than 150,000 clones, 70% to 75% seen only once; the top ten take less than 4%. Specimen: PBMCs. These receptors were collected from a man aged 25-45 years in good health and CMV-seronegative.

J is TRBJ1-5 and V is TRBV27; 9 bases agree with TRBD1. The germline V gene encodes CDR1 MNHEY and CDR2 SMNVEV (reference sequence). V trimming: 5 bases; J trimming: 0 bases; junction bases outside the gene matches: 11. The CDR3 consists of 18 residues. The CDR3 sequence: CASSQQGAGPLSNQPQHF. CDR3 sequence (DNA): TGTGCCAGCAGTCAACAGGGGGCGGGCCCCCTTAGCAATCAGCCCCAGCATTTT.

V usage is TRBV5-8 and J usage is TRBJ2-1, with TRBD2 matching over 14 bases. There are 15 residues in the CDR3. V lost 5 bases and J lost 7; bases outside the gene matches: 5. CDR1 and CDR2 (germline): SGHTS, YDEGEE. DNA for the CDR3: TGTGCCAGCAGTTGGACTAGCGGGAGGCGGAATGAGCAGTTCTTC. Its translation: CASSWTSGRRNEQFF.

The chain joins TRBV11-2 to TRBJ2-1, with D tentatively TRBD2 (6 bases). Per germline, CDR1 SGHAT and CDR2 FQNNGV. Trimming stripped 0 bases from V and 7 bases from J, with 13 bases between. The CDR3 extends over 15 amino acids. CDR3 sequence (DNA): TGTGCCAGCAGCTTAGATCTAGCAGGGAGGAATGAGCAGTTCTTC. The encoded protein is CASSLDLAGRNEQFF.

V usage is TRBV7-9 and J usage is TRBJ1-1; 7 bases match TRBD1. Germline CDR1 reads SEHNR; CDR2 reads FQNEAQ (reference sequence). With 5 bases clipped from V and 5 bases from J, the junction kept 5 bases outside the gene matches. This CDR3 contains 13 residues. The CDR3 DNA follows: TGTGCCAGCAGCCCAGGGACAGCAACTGAAGCTTTCTTT. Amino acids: CASSPGTATEAFF.

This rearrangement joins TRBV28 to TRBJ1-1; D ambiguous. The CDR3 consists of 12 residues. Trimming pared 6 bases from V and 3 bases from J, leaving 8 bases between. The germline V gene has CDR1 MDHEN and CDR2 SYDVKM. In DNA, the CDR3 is TGTGCCAGCAGGGTCACTTACACTGAAGCTTTCTTT. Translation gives CASRVTYTEAFF.

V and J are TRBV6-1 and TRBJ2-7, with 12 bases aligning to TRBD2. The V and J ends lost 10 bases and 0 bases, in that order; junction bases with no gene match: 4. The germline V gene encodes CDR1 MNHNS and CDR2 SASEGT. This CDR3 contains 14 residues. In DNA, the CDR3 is TGTGCCACCTCGACTAGCGGGAGCTCCTACGAGCAGTACTTC. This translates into CATSTSGSSYEQYF.

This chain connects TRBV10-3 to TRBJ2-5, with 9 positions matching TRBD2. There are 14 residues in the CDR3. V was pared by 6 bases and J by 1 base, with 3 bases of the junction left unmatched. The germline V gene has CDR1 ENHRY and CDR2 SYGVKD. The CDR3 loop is CAISSGGPQETQYF. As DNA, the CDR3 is TGTGCCATCAGCAGCGGGGGGCCCCAAGAGACCCAGTACTTC.

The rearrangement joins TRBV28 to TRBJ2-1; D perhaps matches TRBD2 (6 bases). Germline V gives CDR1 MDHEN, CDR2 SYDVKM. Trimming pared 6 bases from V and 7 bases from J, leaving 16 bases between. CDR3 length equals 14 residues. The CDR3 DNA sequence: TGTGCCAGCAGCAAACCGGGACTCCTGAATGAGCAGTTCTTC. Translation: CASSKPGLLNEQFF.

The CDR3 DNA reads as TGTGCCAGCAGCTCCCGTAACACATCCTACAATGAGCAGTTCTTC. Protein: CASSSRNTSYNEQFF. The chain has TRBV7-9 and TRBJ2-1; D remains ambiguous. The CDR3 is 15 amino acids. Germline V gene sequence: CDR1 SEHNR, CDR2 FQNEAQ (reference sequence). Trimming shortened V by 4 bases and J by 1 base, and 11 bases separated the two germline ends.

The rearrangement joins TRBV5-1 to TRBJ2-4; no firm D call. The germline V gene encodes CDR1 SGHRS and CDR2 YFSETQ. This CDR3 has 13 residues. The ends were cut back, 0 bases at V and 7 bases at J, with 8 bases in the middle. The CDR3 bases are TGCGCCAGCAGCTTGGGAACCGGTAACATTCAGTACTTC. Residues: CASSLGTGNIQYF.

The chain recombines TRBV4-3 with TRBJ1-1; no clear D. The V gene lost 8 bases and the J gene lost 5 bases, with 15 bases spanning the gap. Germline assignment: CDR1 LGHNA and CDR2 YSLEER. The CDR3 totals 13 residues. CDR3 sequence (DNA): TGCGCCAGCCGTTCAGGCGAGGGAACTGAAGCTTTCTTT. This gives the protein CASRSGEGTEAFF.